Below are 8 T cell receptor beta chains sequenced from a single sample in a study of T cells in Graves' hyperthyroidism and ophthalmopathy. TCR beta CDR3 sequences were amplified from RNA transcripts. First-round RT-PCR targeting the TCR CDR3 was performed with the HTBI primer set. TCRdb reanalysed the multiplex PCR reads using MiXCR and keeps one entry per CDR3 protein. Of about 700,000 distinct CDR3 sequences listed, 11% to 15% were seen once; the top ten hold roughly 10%. Sequenced input: blood. These receptor sequences come from a woman aged 18-30 years with Graves' hyperthyroidism.

This clonotype was recorded a few times. The CDR3: CASSVAGAGGTEAFF. CDR3 sequence (DNA): TGTGCCAGCAGCGTCGCAGGGGCAGGTGGGACTGAAGCTTTCTTT. The V call is TRBV9, the J call TRBJ1-1, with D perhaps matching TRBD1 (6 bases). Germline V CDR1 and CDR2: SGDLS, YYNGEE. The CDR3 sequence is 15 residues long. V lost 2 bases to trimming and J lost 5 bases, with 16 bases between them.

This clonotype was counted at least ten times. The chain carries TRBV3-1 and TRBJ2-1; the match to TRBD2 covers 7 bases. Germline CDR1 is LGHDT and CDR2 is YNNKEL (reference sequence). This CDR3 has 15 residues. The ends lost 2 bases at V and 7 bases at J; junction bases unmatched: 8. The CDR3 loop reads CASSQSSGLGNEQFF. The CDR3 nucleotides read TGTGCCAGCAGCCAATCTTCCGGACTAGGAAATGAGCAGTTCTTC.

This clonotype was found many times. This chain links TRBV29-1 with TRBJ2-3, with TRBD2 identical over 12 bases. The CDR3 loop spans 14 amino acids. The V gene's germline CDR1 is SQVTM and CDR2 ANQGSEA. The V segment lost 6 bases and the J segment 4 bases; nucleotides outside the gene matches: 5. For the CDR3, the DNA is TGCAGCGTGACTAGCGGGAGTCCCCCAGATACGCAGTATTTT. Translation gives CSVTSGSPPDTQYF.

This clonotype showed up many times. V is TRBV9 and J is TRBJ2-1; 9 positions match TRBD2. J gave up 1 base and V 0 bases, and 8 bases lay outside the gene matches. Germline V gene lookup returns CDR1 SGDLS and CDR2 YYNGEE. This CDR3 contains 18 residues. The CDR3 DNA is TGTGCCAGCAGCGTAGGCCTAGCGGGGCTCGAATCCTACAATGAGCAGTTCTTC. Encoded protein: CASSVGLAGLESYNEQFF.

This clonotype has ten or more counts. The V call is TRBV3-1, the J call TRBJ2-4; 7 bases align to TRBD2. Per the germline V gene, CDR1 is LGHDT and CDR2 is YNNKEL (reference sequence). Losses at the gene ends were 5 bases for V and 0 bases for J; bases not matched to a gene: 7. The CDR3 is 16 residues long. The CDR3 coding sequence is TGTGCCAGCAGCGGTCTAGCGGATCTAGCCAAAAACATTCAGTACTTC. It yields the protein CASSGLADLAKNIQYF.

The sample holds many counts of this clonotype. This chain joins TRBV5-8 and TRBJ1-2, with 10 bases aligning to TRBD1. The CDR3 is 13 amino acids. The V segment lost 3 bases and the J segment 6 bases; nucleotides outside the gene matches: 2. CDR1 and CDR2 from the germline V gene are SGHTS and YDEGEE. CDR3: CASSYGQGDGYTF. For the CDR3, the DNA is TGTGCCAGCAGCTACGGACAGGGGGATGGCTACACCTTC.

This clonotype has more than one count but fewer than ten. V is TRBV6-1 and J is TRBJ2-7; a possible D gene is TRBD2 (5 bases). The CDR3 totals 14 residues. CDR1 and CDR2 from the germline V gene are MNHNS and SASEGT. With 5 bases removed from V and 0 bases from J, the gap between germline ends came to 11 bases. CDR3: CASSFRGISYEQYF. DNA of the CDR3: TGTGCCAGCAGTTTCCGGGGTATCTCCTACGAGCAGTACTTC.

The V gene is TRBV5-6, the J gene TRBJ1-1; D perhaps matches TRBD1 (6 bases). CDR1 SGHDT and CDR2 YYEEEE come from the germline V gene. V was cut by 2 bases and J by 0 bases, with 11 bases left in between. The CDR3 runs to 15 residues. This chain's CDR3 is CASSLPSGVNTEAFF. The CDR3 nucleotides read TGTGCCAGCAGCTTACCGTCAGGGGTGAACACTGAAGCTTTCTTT.